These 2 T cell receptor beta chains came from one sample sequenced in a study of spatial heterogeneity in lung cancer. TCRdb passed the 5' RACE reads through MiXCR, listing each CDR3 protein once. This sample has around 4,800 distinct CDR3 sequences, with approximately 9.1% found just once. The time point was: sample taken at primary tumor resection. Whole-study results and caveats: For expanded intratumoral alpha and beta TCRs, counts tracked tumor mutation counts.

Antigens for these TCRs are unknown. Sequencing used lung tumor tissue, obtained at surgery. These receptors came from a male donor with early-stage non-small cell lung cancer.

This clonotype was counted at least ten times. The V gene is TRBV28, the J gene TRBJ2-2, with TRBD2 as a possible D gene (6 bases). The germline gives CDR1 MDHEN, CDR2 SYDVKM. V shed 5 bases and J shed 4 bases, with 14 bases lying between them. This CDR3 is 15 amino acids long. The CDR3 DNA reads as TGTGCCAGCAGTGCCGCCGGGACTCCCACCGGGGAGCTGTTTTTT. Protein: CASSAAGTPTGELFF.

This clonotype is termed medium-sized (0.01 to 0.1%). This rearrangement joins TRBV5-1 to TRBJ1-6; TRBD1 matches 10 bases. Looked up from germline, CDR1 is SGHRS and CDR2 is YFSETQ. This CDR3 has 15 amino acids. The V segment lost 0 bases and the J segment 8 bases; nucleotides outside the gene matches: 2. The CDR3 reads CASSLEGQGYSPLHF. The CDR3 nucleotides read TGCGCCAGCAGCTTGGAGGGACAGGGGTATTCACCCCTCCACTTT.